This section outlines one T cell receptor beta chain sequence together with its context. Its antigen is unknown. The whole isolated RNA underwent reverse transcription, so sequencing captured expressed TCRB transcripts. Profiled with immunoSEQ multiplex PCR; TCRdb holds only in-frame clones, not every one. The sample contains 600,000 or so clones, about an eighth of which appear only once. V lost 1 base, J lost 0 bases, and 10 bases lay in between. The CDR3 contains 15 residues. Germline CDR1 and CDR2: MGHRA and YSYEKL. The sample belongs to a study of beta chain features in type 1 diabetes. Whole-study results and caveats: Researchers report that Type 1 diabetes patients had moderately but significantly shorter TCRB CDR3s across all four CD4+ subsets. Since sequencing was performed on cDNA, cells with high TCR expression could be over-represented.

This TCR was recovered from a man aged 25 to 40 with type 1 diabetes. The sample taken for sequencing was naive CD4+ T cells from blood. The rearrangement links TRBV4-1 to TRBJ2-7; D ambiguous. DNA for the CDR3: TGCGCCAGCAGCCAAGCCCCGAAGGGCTCCTACGAGCAGTACTTC. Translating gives CASSQAPKGSYEQYF.